Presented here are 29 T cell receptor beta chains from one specimen sequenced in a study of human T cells and chemical hapten exposure. A single record per CDR3 protein comes from TCRdb applying MiXCR to the RACE reads. The table lists around 360,000 distinct CDR3 sequences, over 6% of them singletons, with about 5% in the top ten. This sample's time point: patch test 2, 6 weeks after DPC sensitization. Noted treatment: therapeutic diphenylcyclopropenone sensitization with weekly scalp DPC. The sequencing used whole blood, collected in connection with sensitization to the hapten diphenylcyclopropenone (DPC). Source of these receptors: a woman younger than 30 with alopecia areata. Some clones in this sample may be carry-over from other donors' samples.

This clonotype has a handful of counts. V is TRBV6-2 or TRBV6-3 and J is TRBJ1-6; D is perhaps TRBD1 (5 bases). Germline CDR1 reads MNHEY; CDR2 reads SVGEGT. The germline V and J ends were trimmed by 0 bases and 5 bases, with 8 bases remaining between them. The CDR3 has 15 amino acids. CDR3 sequence: CASSYSPGNNSPLHF. DNA of the CDR3: TGTGCCAGCAGTTACTCGCCAGGGAATAATTCACCCCTCCACTTT.

The V gene is TRBV19, the J gene TRBJ1-5; the D is unclear. Germline V gene data show CDR1 as LNHDA and CDR2 as SQIVND (reference sequence). Trimming took 3 bases from V and 7 from J, leaving 10 bases between them. The CDR3 sequence is 13 residues long. CDR3 sequence: CASSINVGQPQHF. The CDR3 DNA sequence: TGTGCCAGTAGTATCAACGTGGGACAGCCCCAGCATTTT.

In its sample, this clonotype was seen a few times. The chain combines TRBV29-1 with TRBJ2-7; TRBD1 is a possible D gene (6 bases). Per the germline V gene, CDR1 is SQVTM and CDR2 is ANQGSEA. CDR3 length equals 10 residues. V was pared by 7 bases and J by 3 bases, with 7 bases between. This CDR3 is CSAGDYEQYF. The CDR3 DNA is TGCAGCGCAGGGGACTACGAGCAGTACTTC.

This clonotype has a handful of counts. The chain couples TRBV6-4 to TRBJ2-2; TRBD1 matches at 11 bases. Germline V gene lookup returns CDR1 MRHNA and CDR2 SNTAGT. V was clipped by 7 bases and J by 3 bases; unmatched bases: 1. CDR3 size: 14 residues. The CDR3 region is CASKGQGDTGELFF. CDR3 nucleotides: TGTGCCAGCAAGGGACAGGGGGACACCGGGGAGCTGTTTTTT.

This chain joins TRBV7-2 and TRBJ2-1; TRBD1 aligns across 10 bases. This CDR3 is built from 16 residues. The V gene's germline CDR1 is SGHTA and CDR2 FQGNSA. Trimming removed 5 bases from V and 7 bases from J; junction bases left unmatched: 11. Here the CDR3 reads CASSRRQGALRNEQFF. The CDR3 DNA is TGTGCCAGCAGCCGCCGACAGGGGGCGCTTCGGAATGAGCAGTTCTTC.

The chain joins TRBV11-2 to TRBJ1-2; TRBD1 agrees at 9 bases. V dropped 0 bases and J dropped 5; count of bases not matched to a gene: 7. The CDR3 length is 16 residues. Germline-derived CDR1 and CDR2 are SGHAT and FQNNGV. CDR3 sequence: CASSLDRTGDVYGYTF. DNA for the CDR3: TGTGCCAGCAGCTTAGACCGGACAGGGGACGTTTATGGCTACACCTTC.

This clonotype occurred many times. The chain employs TRBV6-1 and TRBJ1-5; D is unresolved. Trimming took 7 bases from V and 10 from J, leaving 5 bases between them. CDR3 length: 9 amino acids. The germline CDR1 and CDR2 sequences are MNHNS and SASEGT. CDR3: CASIPPQHF. In DNA, the CDR3 is TGTGCCAGCATTCCACCCCAGCATTTT.

This clonotype appeared a few times. The gene calls are TRBV25-1 and TRBJ1-6; unclear D gene. Deletions cut 3 bases from V and 0 bases from J, with 9 bases between. The germline gives CDR1 MGHDK, CDR2 SYGVNS. The CDR3 loop spans 16 amino acids. Here the CDR3 DNA reads TGTGCCAGCAGTGACAGGAGGAGCTCCTATAATTCACCCCTCCACTTT. Translation: CASSDRRSSYNSPLHF.

This rearrangement joins TRBV20-1 to TRBJ2-7; D ambiguous. V lost 0 bases, J lost 7 bases, and 7 bases lay in between. Germline CDR1 reads DFQATT; CDR2 reads SNEGSKA (reference sequence). The CDR3 covers 11 residues. The CDR3 region is CSAREIAEQYF. Here the CDR3 DNA reads TGCAGTGCTAGAGAAATCGCTGAGCAGTACTTC.

The chain employs TRBV5-1 and TRBJ1-1, with TRBD1 matching 7 bases. Germline values: CDR1 SGHRS, CDR2 YFSETQ. The J segment lost 4 bases and the V segment lost 2 bases, leaving 11 bases of the junction unmatched. This CDR3 is 16 amino acids long. In DNA, the CDR3 is TGCGCCAGCAGCTTCGGGGACAGCAGCGGAGGCACTGAAGCTTTCTTT. The encoded protein is CASSFGDSSGGTEAFF.

The sample holds a few counts of this clonotype. CDR3 loop: CASSPRTGVNYGYTF. The CDR3 region has the DNA TGTGCCAGCAGCCCGCGGACAGGGGTCAACTATGGCTACACCTTC. The chain employs TRBV7-9 and TRBJ1-2, with 9 positions matching TRBD1. V lost 5 bases and J lost 2; bases outside the gene matches: 6. In germline, CDR1 is SEHNR, CDR2 FQNEAQ (reference sequence). The length of the CDR3 is 15 residues.

This clonotype was seen at least ten times. The chain has TRBV7-9 and TRBJ1-6, with D unresolved. The V gene's germline CDR1 is SEHNR and CDR2 FQNEAQ (reference sequence). The CDR3 consists of 12 residues. V lost 6 bases, J lost 9 bases, and 9 bases lay in between. CDR3 coding DNA: TGTGCCAGCAGTCTGTGGGGTTCACCCCTCCACTTT. Translating gives CASSLWGSPLHF.

This clonotype was picked up many times. One junction end disagrees with the germline gene, perhaps due to a read error. This chain joins TRBV20-1 and TRBJ2-3, with TRBD1 as a possible D gene (5 bases). Germline CDR1 reads DFQATT; CDR2 reads SNEGSKA (reference sequence). The CDR3 is 16 residues long. The CDR3: CSARDFIWGGWQGSHF. In DNA, the CDR3 is TGCAGTGCTAGAGATTTTATATGGGGTGGGTGGCAGGGCTCCCATTTT.

This clonotype was seen only a few times. This chain uses TRBV6-5 with TRBJ2-3; D gene ambiguous. The ends were cut back, 5 bases at V and 3 bases at J, with 12 bases in the middle. The CDR3 spans 14 residues. Germline V gives CDR1 MNHEY, CDR2 SVGAGI. Here the CDR3 DNA reads TGTGCCAGCAGTAGACCAGGAGAAACAGATACGCAGTATTTT. It yields the protein CASSRPGETDTQYF.

The chain has TRBV12-3 or TRBV12-4 and TRBJ1-1; TRBD1 might be the D (6 bases). Trimming left V 7 bases short and J 2 bases short, with 17 bases between. The CDR3 is made up of 15 amino acids. The CDR3 loop is CASTPRGSVNTEAFF. CDR3 nucleotides: TGTGCCAGCACCCCGAGGGGGTCTGTCAACACTGAAGCTTTCTTT.

The chain employs TRBV6-2 or TRBV6-3 and TRBJ1-1; TRBD1 is a possible D gene (5 bases). The CDR3 is 12 amino acids. From germline, CDR1 is MNHEY and CDR2 SVGEGT. Trimming shortened V by 1 base and J by 5 bases, and 5 bases separated the two germline ends. Here the CDR3 DNA reads TGTGCCAGCAGTTACTGGGGGACTGAAGCTTTCTTT. Translated, it gives CASSYWGTEAFF.

This clonotype was counted at least ten times. The genes are TRBV12-3 or TRBV12-4 and TRBJ1-2; 9 bases are shared with TRBD1. The ends lost 5 bases at V and 6 bases at J; junction bases unmatched: 10. CDR3 length equals 15 residues. DNA of the CDR3: TGTGCCAGCAGTCCAACCTTGGGACAGGGACATGGCTACACCTTC. Translated: CASSPTLGQGHGYTF.

The chain joins TRBV5-4 to TRBJ1-2, with 8 nucleotides matching TRBD1. V lost 1 base, J lost 0 bases, and 14 bases stayed unmatched. The CDR3 contains 19 residues. The germline gives CDR1 SGHNT, CDR2 YYREEE (reference sequence). This chain's CDR3 is CASSLSDRELPFSNYGYTF. The DNA of the CDR3 is TGTGCCAGCAGCTTGTCGGACAGGGAACTCCCCTTCTCTAACTATGGCTACACCTTC.

The V and J genes are TRBV7-3 and TRBJ2-3; D possibly corresponds to TRBD2 (5 bases). Germline V gene data show CDR1 as SGHTA and CDR2 as FQGTGA. This CDR3 has 20 amino acids. V lost 5 bases and J lost 0, with 27 bases in between. CDR3 residues: CASSPQQSGGRKSSTDTQYF. As DNA, the CDR3 is TGTGCCAGCAGCCCCCAGCAGAGTGGCGGGCGTAAATCTAGCACAGATACGCAGTATTTT.

This clonotype was recorded at least ten times. This chain uses TRBV28 with TRBJ2-1, with D tentatively TRBD2 (6 bases). The CDR3 totals 15 residues. Germline-derived CDR1 and CDR2 are MDHEN and SYDVKM. Trimming took 7 bases from V and 0 from J, leaving 13 bases between them. The CDR3 DNA sequence: TGTGCCAGCAATATTGACGGGAGCTCCTACAATGAGCAGTTCTTC. Amino acid sequence: CASNIDGSSYNEQFF.

This clonotype was counted ten times or more. V usage is TRBV11-2 and J usage is TRBJ2-3; TRBD2 is a possible D gene (5 bases). Germline V gene sequence: CDR1 SGHAT, CDR2 FQNNGV. Trimming left V 5 bases short and J 2 bases short, with 17 bases between. The CDR3 has 16 amino acids. The CDR3 DNA reads TGTGCCAGCAGCCCGCCTGGTCTCGGGGTCACAGATACGCAGTATTTT. It codes for CASSPPGLGVTDTQYF.

This chain joins TRBV6-2 or TRBV6-3 and TRBJ1-5; 7 bases map to TRBD1. Trimming cost V 6 bases and J 1 base; bases outside gene matches: 3. CDR1 and CDR2 (germline): MNHEY, SVGEGT. This CDR3 has 14 amino acids. CDR3 DNA sequence: TGTGCCAGCAGGCCCAGGGGGAGCAATCAGCCCCAGCATTTT. Its translation is CASRPRGSNQPQHF.

This clonotype was detected only a few times. V and J are TRBV6-1 and TRBJ1-5, with D tentatively TRBD1 (5 bases). The V end was cut by 2 bases, the J end by 2 bases, with 22 bases between. The CDR3 runs 19 residues. Germline lookup yields CDR1 MNHNS and CDR2 SASEGT. The CDR3 here is CASSEWSFRGGARNQPQHF. In DNA form, the CDR3 reads TGTGCCAGCAGTGAATGGAGCTTTCGAGGCGGGGCCCGCAATCAGCCCCAGCATTTT.

This clonotype was seen many times. The rearrangement uses TRBV29-1 and TRBJ1-2, with 7 bases lining up with TRBD1. The CDR3 loop spans 14 amino acids. The junction had 8 bases not matched to a gene; V was cut back by 3 bases and J by 4 bases. From germline, CDR1 is SQVTM and CDR2 ANQGSEA. The CDR3 coding sequence is TGCAGCGTTGAGGGAGACAGGGCCCTCTATGGCTACACCTTC. Protein product: CSVEGDRALYGYTF.

V and J are TRBV12-5 and TRBJ2-5; D is unresolved. Germline V CDR1 and CDR2: LGHNT, FRNRAP. Deletions cut 1 base from V and 3 bases from J, with 15 bases between. CDR3 size: 16 residues. The CDR3 here is CASGLGARTDKETQYF. CDR3 nucleotides: TGTGCTAGTGGTTTGGGCGCCCGGACGGATAAAGAGACCCAGTACTTC.

This clonotype was found many times. The chain employs TRBV20-1 and TRBJ2-3; possible D gene TRBD1, 7 bases. CDR3 length: 14 residues. Trimming took 3 bases from V and 5 from J, leaving 15 bases between them. Germline assignment: CDR1 DFQATT and CDR2 SNEGSKA (reference sequence). CDR3 sequence (DNA): TGCAGTGCTAGCAGGGGGGCCCGGGGAGATACGCAGTATTTT. This translates into CSASRGARGDTQYF.

This clonotype was counted many times. The chain uses TRBV7-2 and TRBJ1-2; D remains ambiguous. In germline, CDR1 is SGHTA, CDR2 FQGNSA. The CDR3 sequence is 14 residues long. The V and J ends lost 1 base and 2 bases respectively, with 8 bases between them. This chain's CDR3 is CASSLEPSNYGYTF. The CDR3 coding sequence is TGTGCCAGCAGCTTAGAACCGTCCAACTATGGCTACACCTTC.

The rearrangement joins TRBV29-1 to TRBJ2-1; D is unresolved. Germline values: CDR1 SQVTM, CDR2 ANQGSEA. This CDR3 has 12 residues. Trimming stripped 3 bases from V and 3 bases from J, with 6 bases between. The CDR3 region has the DNA TGCAGCGTTGATTCGGACTACAATGAGCAGTTCTTC. It encodes CSVDSDYNEQFF.

This clonotype appeared a few times. The J gene is TRBJ1-4, the V gene TRBV6-5; 7 bases are shared with TRBD1. Germline trimming cut 5 bases from V and 7 bases from J; bases unmatched to any gene: 7. The CDR3 consists of 14 residues. Germline V lookup: CDR1 MNHEY, CDR2 SVGAGI. The DNA of the CDR3 is TGTGCCAGCAGTCGTACGACAGGGAGTGAAAAACTGTTTTTT. This codes for CASSRTTGSEKLFF.